Listed below are T cell receptor beta chains from one sample, sequenced in a study of T cells and copy number aberrations in small-cell lung cancer. Here immunoSEQ multiplex PCR was the method, and the copy in TCRdb shows in-frame clones only, minus some. The sample holds around 2,000 clones, approximately 83% seen once. The sequenced material came from normal tissue next to the tumor. These receptors were collected from a man aged 50 to 60 with small cell lung cancer. Each CDR3 is given with its conserved first and last residue. D genes are given only for firm matches. Size tells how often a clone was seen (once, few, many) or the class of an expanded clone, and some rows leave it out.

J | D | V | size | CDR3 | DNA
TRBJ2-7 | . | TRBV30 | . | CAWSVRGGSEQYF | TGTGCCTGGAGTGTAAGGGGAGGAAGCGAGCAGTACTTC
TRBJ1-4 | TRBD1 | TRBV5-1 | . | CASRRRTGSSIATNEKLFF | TGCGCCAGCAGGCGGCGGACAGGATCCAGCATTGCAACTAATGAAAAACTGTTTTTT
TRBJ1-2 | . | TRBV10-3 | few | CAISEEHGYTF | TGTGCCATCAGTGAGGAGCATGGCTACACCTTC
TRBJ1-4 | TRBD1 | TRBV4-1 | . | CASSQDSGGVNEKLFF | TGCGCCAGCAGCCAAGATTCAGGGGGCGTTAATGAAAAACTGTTTTTT
TRBJ1-1 | . | TRBV28 | large | CASKEIQNTEAFF | TGTGCCAGCAAAGAGATACAGAACACTGAAGCTTTCTTT
TRBJ2-1 | . | TRBV9 | . | CASSLSGGSNLNEQFF | TGTGCCAGCAGCCTATCAGGGGGGAGTAATCTGAATGAGCAGTTCTTC
TRBJ1-4 | . | TRBV2 | . | CASSEGLGEKLFF | TGTGCCAGCAGTGAAGGTCTCGGGGAAAAACTGTTTTTT
TRBJ2-2 | TRBD1 | TRBV28 | once | CASTIQGAPPGELFF | TGTGCCAGCACCATCCAGGGGGCCCCACCGGGGGAGCTGTTTTTT
TRBJ1-3 | . | TRBV29-1 | . | CSGQTGNTIYF | TGCAGCGGGCAGACGGGAAACACCATATATTTT
TRBJ2-5 | . | TRBV7-6 | . | CASSLGTGGGAQYF | TGTGCCAGCAGCTTAGGGACTGGGGGTGGGGCCCAGTACTTC
TRBJ1-4 | . | TRBV7-6 | . | CASSWGGRNEKLFF | TGTGCCAGCAGCTGGGGGGGGCGTAATGAAAAACTGTTTTTT
TRBJ2-3 | . | TRBV10-3 | . | CAISEDEADTQYF | TGTGCCATCAGTGAGGACGAGGCAGATACGCAGTATTTT
TRBJ2-7 | . | TRBV27 | . | CASSLGGRFGWQYF | TGTGCCAGCAGTTTAGGGGGGAGGTTCGGCTGGCAGTACTTC
TRBJ1-2 | . | TRBV29-1 | . | CSVGGNYGYTF | TGCAGCGTTGGTGGCAACTATGGCTACACCTTC
TRBJ2-5 | TRBD2 | TRBV5-1 | . | CASRLAGVETQYF | TGCGCCAGCAGATTAGCGGGAGTGGAGACCCAGTACTTC
TRBJ1-1 | . | TRBV10-3 | . | CAISEDSRTEAFF | TGTGCCATCAGCGAGGACAGTAGGACTGAAGCTTTCTTT
TRBJ2-2 | . | TRBV6-5 | few | CASTIGGTGELFF | TGTGCCAGCACCATAGGGGGAACCGGGGAGCTGTTTTTT
TRBJ2-1 | TRBD2 | TRBV28 | . | CASILTSGYNEQFF | TGTGCCAGCATCCTGACTAGCGGTTACAATGAGCAGTTCTTC
TRBJ2-1 | . | TRBV7-8 | . | CASSPSGPYNEQFF | TGTGCCAGCAGCCCCAGCGGGCCCTACAATGAGCAGTTCTTC
TRBJ2-1 | . | TRBV29-1 | . | CSVETYNEQFF | TGCAGCGTTGAAACCTACAATGAGCAGTTCTTC
TRBJ1-5 | TRBD1 | TRBV19 | . | CASSMYGTGNQPQHF | TGTGCCAGTAGTATGTATGGGACAGGTAATCAGCCCCAGCATTTT
TRBJ1-4 | . | TRBV28 | . | CASSLAQSNEKLFF | TGTGCCAGCAGTTTAGCACAGTCGAATGAAAAACTGTTTTTT
TRBJ2-7 | TRBD1 | TRBV2 | . | CASSVQGAMNEQYF | TGTGCCAGCAGTGTCCAGGGGGCAATGAATGAGCAGTACTTC
TRBJ2-5 | TRBD2 | TRBV7-8 | . | CASSLGLGAKETQYF | TGTGCCAGCAGCTTGGGACTAGGCGCCAAAGAGACCCAGTACTTC
TRBJ1-2 | . | TRBV29-1 | . | CSVEDRPKGYTF | TGCAGCGTTGAAGACAGACCTAAGGGCTACACCTTC
TRBJ2-3 | TRBD2 | TRBV7-8 | . | CASSPTGVAGGGGTDTQYF | TGTGCCAGCAGCCCCACGGGGGTAGCGGGAGGGGGGGGCACAGATACGCAGTATTTT
TRBJ2-7 | . | TRBV18 | . | CASSPRGRDEQYF | TGTGCCAGCTCACCGCGAGGACGAGACGAGCAGTACTTC
TRBJ2-5 | . | TRBV27 | . | CASSFYPSQETQYF | TGTGCCAGCAGTTTTTATCCTTCTCAAGAGACCCAGTACTTC
TRBJ1-1 | . | TRBV5-4 | . | CASSQGRGMNTEAFF | TGTGCCAGCAGTCAGGGGAGGGGTATGAACACTGAAGCTTTCTTT
TRBJ2-7 | . | TRBV4-1 | . | CASSQVLDGGYEQYF | TGCGCCAGCAGCCAAGTTTTGGATGGGGGTTACGAGCAGTACTTC
TRBJ2-7 | . | TRBV18 | . | CASSRGDYEQYF | TGTGCCAGCTCACGGGGAGACTACGAGCAGTACTTC
TRBJ1-2 | . | TRBV20-1 | . | CSVQSYGYTF | TGCAGTGTACAATCCTATGGCTACACCTTC
TRBJ1-5 | . | TRBV15 | . | CATSRTSTQPQHF | TGTGCCACCAGCAGAACTAGCACTCAGCCCCAGCATTTT
TRBJ1-2 | . | TRBV30 | once | CAWSPARLLTNYGYTF | TGTGCCTGGAGTCCGGCCCGGTTGTTGACTAACTATGGCTACACCTTC
TRBJ1-1 | . | TRBV27 | . | CASRSRDTNTEAFF | TGTGCCAGCAGATCCCGGGACACCAACACTGAAGCTTTCTTT
TRBJ2-3 | . | TRBV7-9 | once | CASSPQTTSTDTQYF | TGTGCCAGCAGCCCACAGACTACTAGCACAGATACGCAGTATTTT
TRBJ1-4 | . | TRBV11-3 | few | CASQMANPTNEKLFF | TGTGCCAGCCAGATGGCCAATCCAACTAATGAAAAACTGTTTTTT
TRBJ2-7 | . | TRBV4-1 | . | CASSPMTRRSYEQYF | TGCGCCAGCAGTCCTATGACTAGGCGTTCCTACGAGCAGTACTTC
TRBJ2-3 | . | TRBV28 | . | CASSLPREGAQTDTQYF | TGTGCCAGCAGTCTCCCAAGGGAGGGGGCGCAGACAGATACGCAGTATTTT
TRBJ2-2 | TRBD2 | TRBV30 | . | CAFSRLAGDGELFF | TGTGCATTTTCGCGACTAGCGGGAGACGGGGAGCTGTTTTTT
TRBJ1-1 | TRBD1 | TRBV5-1 | . | CASSGGQGGTEAFF | TGCGCCAGCAGCGGGGGACAGGGCGGAACTGAAGCTTTCTTT
TRBJ1-1 | TRBD1 | TRBV9 | . | CASSGQGGNTEAFF | TGTGCCAGCAGCGGACAGGGTGGAAACACTGAAGCTTTCTTT
TRBJ1-4 | . | TRBV5-1 | . | CASSLTGIGELFF | TGCGCCAGCAGCCTGACTGGAATCGGAGAACTGTTTTTT
TRBJ1-2 | TRBD1 | TRBV30 | . | CAWSRIGGAEGYTF | TGTGCCTGGAGTCGGATAGGGGGCGCCGAGGGCTACACCTTC
TRBJ2-6 | . | TRBV5-4 | . | CASSRAPGLVSGANVLTF | TGTGCCAGCAGCCGAGCCCCGGGACTTGTTTCTGGGGCCAACGTCCTGACTTTC
TRBJ1-1 | . | TRBV6-5 | . | CASSSSLNTEAFF | TGTGCCAGCAGCTCCAGTCTGAACACTGAAGCTTTCTTT
TRBJ1-5 | TRBD1 | TRBV19 | . | CASRGGQGGNQPQHF | TGTGCCAGTCGGGGGGGACAGGGCGGCAATCAGCCCCAGCATTTT
TRBJ1-1 | . | TRBV5-1 | . | CASSFRDTTEAFF | TGCGCCAGCAGCTTCCGGGACACCACTGAAGCTTTCTTT
TRBJ2-1 | . | TRBV4-1 | few | CASSQGAGQKYNEQFF | TGCGCCAGCAGCCAAGGGGCGGGACAGAAATACAATGAGCAGTTCTTC
TRBJ2-7 | . | TRBV6-1 | . | CASSSTGYEQYF | TGTGCCAGCAGCTCGACAGGCTACGAGCAGTACTTC
TRBJ2-1 | TRBD2 | TRBV28 | once | CASSSWLAGAYNEQFF | TGTGCCAGCAGTTCATGGCTAGCGGGAGCCTACAATGAGCAGTTCTTC
TRBJ2-1 | . | TRBV9 | large | CASSVYGGAYNEQFF | TGTGCCAGCAGCGTATACGGGGGAGCCTACAATGAGCAGTTCTTC
TRBJ2-7 | TRBD1 | TRBV7-8 | . | CASSLRGQNLQYF | TGTGCCAGCAGCTTACGGGGACAGAACTTACAGTACTTC
TRBJ1-1 | . | TRBV15 | . | CATSGRQVSNTEAFF | TGTGCCACCAGCGGACGACAGGTTTCGAACACTGAAGCTTTCTTT
TRBJ1-5 | TRBD1 | TRBV19 | . | CASRGGQGGNQPQHF | TGTGCCAGTAGGGGGGGACAGGGAGGCAATCAGCCCCAGCATTTT
TRBJ2-7 | . | TRBV6-1 | . | CASLNEPSSYEQYF | TGTGCCAGCTTAAATGAGCCTAGTTCCTACGAGCAGTACTTC
TRBJ2-5 | TRBD2 | TRBV5-1 | . | CASSLGLAGDGQETQYF | TGCGCCAGCAGCTTGGGACTAGCGGGAGATGGTCAAGAGACCCAGTACTTC
TRBJ2-7 | . | TRBV7-2 | . | CASSLGGGLYEQYF | TGTGCCAGCAGCTTAGGGGGGGGGCTCTACGAGCAGTACTTC
TRBJ1-4 | TRBD1 | TRBV27 | few | CASSEWSTGTNEKLFF | TGTGCCAGCAGTGAGTGGTCGACAGGGACTAATGAAAAACTGTTTTTT
TRBJ2-5 | TRBD2 | TRBV7-3 | . | CASSPSSGRTKETQYF | TGTGCCAGCAGCCCCTCTAGCGGGAGAACCAAAGAGACCCAGTACTTC